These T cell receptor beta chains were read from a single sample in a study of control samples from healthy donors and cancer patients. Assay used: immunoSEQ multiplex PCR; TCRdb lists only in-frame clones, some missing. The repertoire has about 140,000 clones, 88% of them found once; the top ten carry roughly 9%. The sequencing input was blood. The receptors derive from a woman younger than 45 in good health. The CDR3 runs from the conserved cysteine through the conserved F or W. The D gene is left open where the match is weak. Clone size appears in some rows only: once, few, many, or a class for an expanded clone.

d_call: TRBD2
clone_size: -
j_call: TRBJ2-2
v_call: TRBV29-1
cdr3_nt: TGCAGCGTTGGGGTAGCGGGAGGGAACGGGGAGCTGTTTTTT
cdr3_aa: CSVGVAGGNGELFF

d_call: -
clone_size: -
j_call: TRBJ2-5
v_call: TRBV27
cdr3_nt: TGTGCCAGCAGTTTTCGAGTGCGGGAGACCCAGTACTTC
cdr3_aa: CASSFRVRETQYF

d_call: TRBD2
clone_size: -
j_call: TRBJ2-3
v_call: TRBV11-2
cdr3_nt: TGTGCCAGCAGTAAATTAGCGGGAGTAGGGGCAGATACGCAGTATTTT
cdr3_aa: CASSKLAGVGADTQYF

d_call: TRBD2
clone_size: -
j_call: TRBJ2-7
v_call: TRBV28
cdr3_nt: TGTGCCAGCAGTTGGACTAGCGGGAGTCTCAGCTCCTACGAGCAGTACTTC
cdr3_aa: CASSWTSGSLSSYEQYF

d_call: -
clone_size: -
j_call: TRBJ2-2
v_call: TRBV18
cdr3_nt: TGTGCCAGCTATTTACAGGGGAACACCGGGGAGCTGTTTTTT
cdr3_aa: CASYLQGNTGELFF

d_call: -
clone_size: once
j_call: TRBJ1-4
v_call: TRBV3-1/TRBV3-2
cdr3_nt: TGTGCCAGCAGCCCGACGGAAGAAAAACTGTTTTTT
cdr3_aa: CASSPTEEKLFF

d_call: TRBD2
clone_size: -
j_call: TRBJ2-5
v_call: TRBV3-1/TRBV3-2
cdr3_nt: TGTGCCAGCAGTGCGGGAGGGGTTGGTCGGAGAGAGACCCAGTACTTC
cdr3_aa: CASSAGGVGRRETQYF

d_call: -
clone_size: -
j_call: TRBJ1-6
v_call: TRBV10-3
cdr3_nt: TGTGCCATCAGGGGTAGCTCCTATAATTCACCCCTCCACTTT
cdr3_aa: CAIRGSSYNSPLHF

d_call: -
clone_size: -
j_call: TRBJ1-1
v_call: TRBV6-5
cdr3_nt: TGTGCCAGCCGCTGGGGGGTTAACACTGAAGCTTTCTTT
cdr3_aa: CASRWGVNTEAFF

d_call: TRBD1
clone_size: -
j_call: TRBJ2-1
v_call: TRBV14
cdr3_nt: TGTGCCAGCAGCCAAGCAACAGGGGGGTGGTCCTACAATGAGCAGTTCTTC
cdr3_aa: CASSQATGGWSYNEQFF

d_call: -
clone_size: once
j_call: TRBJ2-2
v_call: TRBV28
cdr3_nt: TGTGCCAGCACTTCTCATTACACCGGGGAGCTGTTTTTT
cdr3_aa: CASTSHYTGELFF

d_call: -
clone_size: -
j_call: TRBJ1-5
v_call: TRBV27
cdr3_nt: TGTGCCAGCAGGCAAGCCAATCAGCCCCAGCATTTT
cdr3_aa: CASRQANQPQHF

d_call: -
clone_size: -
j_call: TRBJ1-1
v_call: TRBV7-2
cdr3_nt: TGTGCCAGCAGCTTAGGAGGGGCAGCGTCGAACACTGAAGCTTTCTTT
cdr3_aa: CASSLGGAASNTEAFF

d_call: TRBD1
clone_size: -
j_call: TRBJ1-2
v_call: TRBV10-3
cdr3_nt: TGTGCCATCAGTGAGTCGTTCAGGGGGAACTATGGCTACACCTTC
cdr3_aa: CAISESFRGNYGYTF

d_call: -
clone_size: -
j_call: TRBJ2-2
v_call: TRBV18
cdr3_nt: TGTGCCAGCTCACTGCAGGGTGACACCGGGGAGCTGTTTTTT
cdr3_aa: CASSLQGDTGELFF